These T cell receptor beta chains were read from a single sample in a study of blood T cell repertoires in COVID-19. Some clones are missing from TCRdb's copy, which holds only in-frame ones; the method was immunoSEQ multiplex PCR. The sample contains around 41,000 clones, about 89% of which appear only once. The source material was peripheral blood. The receptors derive from a woman in her thirties in a cohort sampled during active COVID-19. The CDR3 runs from the conserved cysteine through the conserved F or W. Fields, in order: D gene, V gene, clone size, J gene, CDR3 DNA, CDR3 protein. D genes are given only for firm matches. Size is stated for part of the rows, as once, few or many counts, or as a class when the clone is expanded.

D: -; V: TRBV11-1; size: -; J: TRBJ1-2; DNA: TGTGCCAGCAGCCATCATGGGGGGATCCCCTATGGCTACACCTTC; CDR3: CASSHHGGIPYGYTF
D: -; V: TRBV19; size: -; J: TRBJ2-2; DNA: TGTGCCAGTAGTATCCCACAGGACCACACCGGGGAGCTGTTTTTT; CDR3: CASSIPQDHTGELFF
D: -; V: TRBV28; size: -; J: TRBJ1-2; DNA: TGTGCCAGCAGTTCACCGGTCAGCGCGTGGGGCTACACCTTC; CDR3: CASSSPVSAWGYTF
D: -; V: TRBV3-1/TRBV3-2; size: once; J: TRBJ2-7; DNA: TGTGCCAGCAGCCAAGAAAGGGGGTACGAGCAGTACTTC; CDR3: CASSQERGYEQYF
D: TRBD2; V: TRBV5-1; size: -; J: TRBJ2-3; DNA: TGCGCCAGCAGCTCCTTGAGCGGGAGTTTAGATACGCAGTATTTT; CDR3: CASSSLSGSLDTQYF
D: TRBD2; V: TRBV24-1; size: -; J: TRBJ2-3; DNA: TGTGCCACCAGTGATCCTGGACTAGCGGGAAAGACAGATACGCAGTATTTT; CDR3: CATSDPGLAGKTDTQYF
D: -; V: TRBV4-3; size: -; J: TRBJ2-7; DNA: TGCGCCAGCAGCCAAGATCTTCTAGATCACTACGAGCAGTACTTC; CDR3: CASSQDLLDHYEQYF
D: TRBD2; V: TRBV6-2/TRBV6-3; size: -; J: TRBJ2-7; DNA: TGTGCCAGCAGCCAAAATAGCGGGGGGCGTGACGAGCAGTACTTC; CDR3: CASSQNSGGRDEQYF
D: TRBD1; V: TRBV6-5; size: -; J: TRBJ2-1; DNA: TGTGCCAGCAGGACAGGGGGCTCCTACAATGAGCAGTTCTTC; CDR3: CASRTGGSYNEQFF
D: TRBD1; V: TRBV5-1; size: -; J: TRBJ2-3; DNA: TGCGCCAGCAGCCGACAGGGTTCGGATACGCAGTATTTT; CDR3: CASSRQGSDTQYF
D: TRBD1; V: TRBV6-2/TRBV6-3; size: -; J: TRBJ1-2; DNA: TGTGCCAGCAGTTACGGACAGGGCACCGATGGCTACACCTTC; CDR3: CASSYGQGTDGYTF
D: TRBD1; V: TRBV6-6; size: -; J: TRBJ1-2; DNA: TGTGCCAGCAGGCCAGGGACAGGGAAAGGCTACACCTTC; CDR3: CASRPGTGKGYTF
D: TRBD2; V: TRBV2; size: -; J: TRBJ2-3; DNA: TGTGCCAGCAGTTCCGGGACTAGCCTTTTTCGAGATACGCAGTATTTT; CDR3: CASSSGTSLFRDTQYF
D: -; V: TRBV5-1; size: -; J: TRBJ2-7; DNA: TGCGCCAGCAGCTTGTTAACTAGTCGCGAGCAGTACTTC; CDR3: CASSLLTSREQYF
D: TRBD1; V: TRBV19; size: -; J: TRBJ2-7; DNA: TGTGCCAGTAGTAACACCTTACAGGGGGCCTACGAGCAGTACTTC; CDR3: CASSNTLQGAYEQYF
D: TRBD2; V: TRBV2; size: -; J: TRBJ2-5; DNA: TGTGCCAGCAGTCGCCTTACTAGCGGCCAAGAGACCCAGTACTTC; CDR3: CASSRLTSGQETQYF
D: TRBD1; V: TRBV19; size: -; J: TRBJ2-1; DNA: TGTGCCAGTAGTATAGTAAGGACAGGGGTCAATGAGCAGTTCTTC; CDR3: CASSIVRTGVNEQFF
D: -; V: TRBV6-5; size: -; J: TRBJ1-2; DNA: TGTGCCAGCAGAGCCGGGATGAAGGTTGATGGCTACACCTTC; CDR3: CASRAGMKVDGYTF
D: TRBD2; V: TRBV6-5; size: once; J: TRBJ2-1; DNA: TGTGCCAGCAGATGGACTAGAGGTTACAATGAGCAGTTCTTC; CDR3: CASRWTRGYNEQFF
D: TRBD1; V: TRBV29-1; size: -; J: TRBJ1-2; DNA: TGCAGCGTTGGGTCCGGGACAGGTGGCTATGGCTACACCTTC; CDR3: CSVGSGTGGYGYTF
D: TRBD2; V: TRBV6-2/TRBV6-3; size: -; J: TRBJ2-2; DNA: TGTGCCAGCAGTAGCGGGAGGGCCACCGGGGAGCTGTTTTTT; CDR3: CASSSGRATGELFF
D: -; V: TRBV6-1; size: few; J: TRBJ1-2; DNA: TGTGCCAGCAGTGAAGCAGGCAGGGGCTATGGCTACACCTTC; CDR3: CASSEAGRGYGYTF
D: TRBD2; V: TRBV19; size: -; J: TRBJ2-1; DNA: TGTGCCAGTAGTGGGACTAGCGGGAGGGTAAATGAGCAGTTCTTC; CDR3: CASSGTSGRVNEQFF
D: TRBD1; V: TRBV12-3/TRBV12-4; size: -; J: TRBJ2-2; DNA: TGTGCCAGCAAAGACAGGGTAAAGGGGGAGCTGTTTTTT; CDR3: CASKDRVKGELFF
D: TRBD1; V: TRBV10-3; size: -; J: TRBJ1-1; DNA: TGTGCCATCAGTGCGAGAGGGGGCAACACTGAAGCTTTCTTT; CDR3: CAISARGGNTEAFF
D: TRBD2; V: TRBV27; size: -; J: TRBJ2-7; DNA: TGTGCCAGCAGTTTACTAGCGGCCTACGAGCAGTACTTC; CDR3: CASSLLAAYEQYF
D: -; V: TRBV6-5; size: -; J: TRBJ2-2; DNA: TGTGCCAGCTCCATCAAGAGGGCAGGTACCGGGGAGCTGTTTTTT; CDR3: CASSIKRAGTGELFF
D: -; V: TRBV3-1/TRBV3-2; size: -; J: TRBJ2-2; DNA: TGTGCCAGCACCCAAAGTGGGGGGAGAGGGACCGGGGAGCTGTTTTTT; CDR3: CASTQSGGRGTGELFF
D: -; V: TRBV30; size: once; J: TRBJ2-1; DNA: TGTGCCTGGAGTAACTGGGGGGATGAGCAGTTCTTC; CDR3: CAWSNWGDEQFF
D: TRBD2; V: TRBV7-2; size: once; J: TRBJ2-7; DNA: TGTGCCAGCAGCTTCTGGGGGGGTTCCTACGAGCAGTACTTC; CDR3: CASSFWGGSYEQYF
D: -; V: TRBV28; size: -; J: TRBJ1-3; DNA: TGTGCCAGCAGTTTTTTGGCCCCAACTGGAAACACCATATATTTT; CDR3: CASSFLAPTGNTIYF
D: -; V: TRBV27; size: -; J: TRBJ2-2; DNA: TGTGCCAGCAGTTCAACGCGACTAGTGGGAAACACCGGGGAGCTGTTTTTT; CDR3: CASSSTRLVGNTGELFF
D: -; V: TRBV28; size: -; J: TRBJ2-7; DNA: TGTGCCAGCAGTTTACCAACGGGCTACGAGCAGTACTTC; CDR3: CASSLPTGYEQYF
D: TRBD2; V: TRBV4-1; size: -; J: TRBJ2-4; DNA: TGCGCCAGCGACCAGGGACTAGCGGGAACAAACATTCAGTACTTC; CDR3: CASDQGLAGTNIQYF
D: -; V: TRBV7-8; size: once; J: TRBJ2-7; DNA: TGTGCCAGCAGCTCGGACCGCGGGATCCAATACGAGCAGTACTTC; CDR3: CASSSDRGIQYEQYF
D: -; V: TRBV5-1; size: -; J: TRBJ2-3; DNA: TGCGCCAGCAGCTTACTAAATCTGGATTATAGCACAGATACGCAGTATTTT; CDR3: CASSLLNLDYSTDTQYF
D: -; V: TRBV4-1; size: once; J: TRBJ2-2; DNA: TGCGCCAGCAGCCAGGGGGGAACCGGGGAGCTGTTTTTT; CDR3: CASSQGGTGELFF
D: TRBD2; V: TRBV24-1; size: -; J: TRBJ2-3; DNA: TGTGCCACCAGTGATAGCGGGAGGGGAACAGATACGCAGTATTTT; CDR3: CATSDSGRGTDTQYF
D: -; V: TRBV27; size: -; J: TRBJ1-2; DNA: TGTGCCAGCAGTTTTACTGCGGCAGGGATCGCTCCCGCTAATGGCTACACCTTC; CDR3: CASSFTAAGIAPANGYTF
D: -; V: TRBV11-2; size: -; J: TRBJ1-5; DNA: TGTGCCAGCAGCTTAGCCACGGGGAAGCAGCATTTT; CDR3: CASSLATGKQHF
D: TRBD2; V: TRBV18; size: -; J: TRBJ2-2; DNA: TGTGCCAGCTCACCGCGGGGGACCGGGGAGCTGTTTTTT; CDR3: CASSPRGTGELFF
D: -; V: TRBV6-5; size: -; J: TRBJ2-1; DNA: TGTGCCAGCAGTTACGGCGGGGCCTCCTACAATGAGCAGTTCTTC; CDR3: CASSYGGASYNEQFF
D: TRBD2; V: TRBV24-1; size: -; J: TRBJ2-3; DNA: TGTGCCACCAGTGATTTGCTTAGCGGGAGATCAGATACGCAGTATTTT; CDR3: CATSDLLSGRSDTQYF
D: -; V: TRBV7-9; size: -; J: TRBJ1-2; DNA: TGTGCCAGCAGCTCCCGACAGGACCCCCTGAACTATGGCTACACCTTC; CDR3: CASSSRQDPLNYGYTF
D: TRBD1; V: TRBV9; size: -; J: TRBJ2-2; DNA: TGTGCCAGCAGCGCGCGCTCCGGGACAGGGATTGCCGGGGAGCTGTTTTTT; CDR3: CASSARSGTGIAGELFF
D: -; V: TRBV5-6; size: -; J: TRBJ1-2; DNA: TGTGCCAGCAGCGCGGACAGTTGGTCTAACTATGGCTACACCTTC; CDR3: CASSADSWSNYGYTF
D: TRBD1; V: TRBV7-9; size: -; J: TRBJ1-1; DNA: TGTGCCAGCGAGACAGGGGACACTGAAGCTTTCTTT; CDR3: CASETGDTEAFF
D: -; V: TRBV7-2; size: -; J: TRBJ2-1; DNA: TGTGCCAGCAGCTTAGCAGATTACGGTGAGCAGTTCTTC; CDR3: CASSLADYGEQFF
D: -; V: TRBV24-1; size: -; J: TRBJ2-2; DNA: TGTGCCACCAGCCGAGGTATGACCGGGGAGCTGTTTTTT; CDR3: CATSRGMTGELFF
D: -; V: TRBV19; size: -; J: TRBJ1-1; DNA: TGTGCCAGTAGTCTTAGGAACACTGAAGCTTTCTTT; CDR3: CASSLRNTEAFF
D: -; V: TRBV5-1; size: -; J: TRBJ2-7; DNA: TGCGCCAGCAGCTTGGGTGACTTGTACGAGCAGTACTTC; CDR3: CASSLGDLYEQYF
D: -; V: TRBV11-2; size: -; J: TRBJ2-1; DNA: TGTGCCAGCACCCTGGGCGTATACAATGAGCAGTTCTTC; CDR3: CASTLGVYNEQFF
D: TRBD1; V: TRBV18; size: once; J: TRBJ1-5; DNA: TGTGCCAGCTCTTCGGGACAGGGGGCGAGTCAGCCCCAGCATTTT; CDR3: CASSSGQGASQPQHF
D: TRBD1; V: TRBV7-3; size: -; J: TRBJ1-1; DNA: TGTGCCAGCAGCTTAATGGGGGACAGCCGAGGGACTGAAGCTTTCTTT; CDR3: CASSLMGDSRGTEAFF
D: -; V: TRBV12-2; size: few; J: TRBJ1-1; DNA: TGTGCAAGAGCAACCTTCCAGGGGGTCAACACTGAAGCTTTCTTT; CDR3: CARATFQGVNTEAFF
D: TRBD2; V: TRBV29-1; size: -; J: TRBJ2-2; DNA: TGCAGCGTTGAAGAACGGGAGGGAACCGGGGAGCTGTTTTTT; CDR3: CSVEEREGTGELFF
D: TRBD2; V: TRBV4-3; size: -; J: TRBJ2-1; DNA: TGCGCCAGCAGCCAAGAGGCGGTTGGAGCGGGAGACAATGAGCAGTTCTTC; CDR3: CASSQEAVGAGDNEQFF